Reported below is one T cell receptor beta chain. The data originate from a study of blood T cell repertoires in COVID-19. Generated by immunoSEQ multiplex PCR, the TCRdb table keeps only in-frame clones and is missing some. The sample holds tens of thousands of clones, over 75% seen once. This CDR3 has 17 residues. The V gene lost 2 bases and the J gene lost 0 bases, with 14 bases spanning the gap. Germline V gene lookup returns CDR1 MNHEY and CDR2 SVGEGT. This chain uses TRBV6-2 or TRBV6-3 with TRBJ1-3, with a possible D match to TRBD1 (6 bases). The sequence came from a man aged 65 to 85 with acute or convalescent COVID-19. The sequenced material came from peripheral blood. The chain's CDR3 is CASSYESGTLSGNTIYF. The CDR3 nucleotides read TGTGCCAGCAGTTACGAATCCGGGACACTCTCTGGAAACACCATATATTTT.